This TCR beta chain was sequenced in a study of shared clonotypes between healthy human individuals. Study observations and caveats: In general, naive subsets displayed greater estimated richness than memory subsets did.

There were only Caucasian adults among the donors, and all lived in Nashville, Tennessee. Details on this clone: Its antigen is not known.

CDR3 length: 14 residues. The germline V gene encodes CDR1 LNHDA and CDR2 SQIVND (reference sequence). V dropped 7 bases and J dropped 6; count of bases not matched to a gene: 11. Profiling relied on immunoSEQ multiplex PCR, and the TCRdb table lists in-frame clones only, not all of them. The table has some 2.1 million clones, roughly 95% seen once; the top ten hold 0.1% to 0.15%. The chain couples TRBV19 to TRBJ2-7; 8 nucleotides match TRBD1. The sample was naive CD4+ T cells sorted from blood. Indicated subset: CD45RA+ positively selected. This sequence was found in a man aged 18-30 years in good health. CDR3 amino acids: CASKLDRVGGEQYF. CDR3 coding DNA: TGTGCCAGTAAGTTGGACAGGGTCGGTGGCGAGCAGTACTTC.